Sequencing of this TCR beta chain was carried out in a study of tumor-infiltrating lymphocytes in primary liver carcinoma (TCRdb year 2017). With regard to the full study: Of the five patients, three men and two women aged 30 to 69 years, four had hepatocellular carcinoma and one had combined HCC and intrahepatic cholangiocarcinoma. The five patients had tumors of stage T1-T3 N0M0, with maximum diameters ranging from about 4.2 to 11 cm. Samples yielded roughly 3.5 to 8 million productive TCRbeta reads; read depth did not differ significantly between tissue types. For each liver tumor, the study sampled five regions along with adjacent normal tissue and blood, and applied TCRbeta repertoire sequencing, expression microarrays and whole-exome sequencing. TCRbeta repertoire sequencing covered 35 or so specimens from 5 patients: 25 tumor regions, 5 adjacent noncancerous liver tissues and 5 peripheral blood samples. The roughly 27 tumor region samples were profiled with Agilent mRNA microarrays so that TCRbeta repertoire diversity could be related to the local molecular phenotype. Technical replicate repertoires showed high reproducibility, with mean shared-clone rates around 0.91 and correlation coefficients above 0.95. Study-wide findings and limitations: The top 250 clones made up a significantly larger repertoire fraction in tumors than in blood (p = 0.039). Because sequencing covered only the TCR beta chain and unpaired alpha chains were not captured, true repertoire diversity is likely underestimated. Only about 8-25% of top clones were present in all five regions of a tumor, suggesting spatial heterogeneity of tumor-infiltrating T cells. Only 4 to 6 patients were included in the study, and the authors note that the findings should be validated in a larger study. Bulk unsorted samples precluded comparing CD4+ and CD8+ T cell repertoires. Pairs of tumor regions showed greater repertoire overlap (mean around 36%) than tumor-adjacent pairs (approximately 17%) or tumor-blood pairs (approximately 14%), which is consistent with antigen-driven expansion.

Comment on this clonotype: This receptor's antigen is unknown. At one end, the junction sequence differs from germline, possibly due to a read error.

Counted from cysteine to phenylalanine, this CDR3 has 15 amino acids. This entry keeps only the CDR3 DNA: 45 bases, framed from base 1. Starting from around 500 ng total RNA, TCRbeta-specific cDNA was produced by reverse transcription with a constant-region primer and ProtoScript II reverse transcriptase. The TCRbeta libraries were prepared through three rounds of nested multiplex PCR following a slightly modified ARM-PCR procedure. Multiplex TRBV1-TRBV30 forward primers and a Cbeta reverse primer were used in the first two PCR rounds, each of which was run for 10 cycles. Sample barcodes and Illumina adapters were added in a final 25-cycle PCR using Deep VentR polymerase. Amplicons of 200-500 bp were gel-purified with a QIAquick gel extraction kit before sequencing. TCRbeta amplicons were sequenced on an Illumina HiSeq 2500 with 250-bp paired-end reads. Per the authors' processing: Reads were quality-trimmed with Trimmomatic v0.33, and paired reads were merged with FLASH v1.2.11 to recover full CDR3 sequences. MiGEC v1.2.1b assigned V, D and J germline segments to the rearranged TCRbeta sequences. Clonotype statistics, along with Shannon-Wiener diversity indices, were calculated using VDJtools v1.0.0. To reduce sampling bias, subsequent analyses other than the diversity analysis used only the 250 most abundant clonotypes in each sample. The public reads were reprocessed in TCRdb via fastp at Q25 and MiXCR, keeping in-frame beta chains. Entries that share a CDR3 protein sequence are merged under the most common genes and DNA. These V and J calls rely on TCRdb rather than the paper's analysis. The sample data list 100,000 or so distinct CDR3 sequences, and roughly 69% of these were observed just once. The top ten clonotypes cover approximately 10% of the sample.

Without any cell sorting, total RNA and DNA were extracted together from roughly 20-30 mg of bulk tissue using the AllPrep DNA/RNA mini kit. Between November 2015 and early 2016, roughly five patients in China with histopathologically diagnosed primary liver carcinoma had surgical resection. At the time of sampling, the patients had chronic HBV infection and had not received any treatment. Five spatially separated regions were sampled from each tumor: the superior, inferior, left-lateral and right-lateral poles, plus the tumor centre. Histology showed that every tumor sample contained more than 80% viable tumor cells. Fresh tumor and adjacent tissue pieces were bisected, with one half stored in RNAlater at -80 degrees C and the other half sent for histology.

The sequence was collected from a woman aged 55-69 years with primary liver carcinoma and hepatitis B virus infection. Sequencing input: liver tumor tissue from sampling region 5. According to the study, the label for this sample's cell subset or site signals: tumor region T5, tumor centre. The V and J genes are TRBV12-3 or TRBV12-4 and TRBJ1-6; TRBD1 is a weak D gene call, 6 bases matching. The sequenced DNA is TGTGTCAGCAGTACAGGGTTCCTCGGGAATTCACCCCTCCACTTT. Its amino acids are CVSSTGFLGNSPLHF.